This record covers a single TCR beta chain. This sample was included in a study of T cells expressing NK-cell markers. Germline assignment: CDR1 MNHEY and CDR2 SVGAGI. The CDR3 length is 17 residues. One entry per CDR3 protein, without DNA, is what TCRdb gives after re-calling the 5' RACE reads. This sample's table reports about 400,000 distinct CDR3 sequences. The specimen was blood T cells: a sorted CD56 or NKG2C T cell subset, CD4+ or CD8+ T cells, or bulk PBMC T cells (not recorded which). The chain employs TRBV6-5 and TRBJ2-1; as DNA is missing, the TRBD2 call by TCRdb cannot be tested. The sequence came from a woman in her forties or fifties in good health. The CDR3 loop reads CASSPNPLVGVYNEQFF.